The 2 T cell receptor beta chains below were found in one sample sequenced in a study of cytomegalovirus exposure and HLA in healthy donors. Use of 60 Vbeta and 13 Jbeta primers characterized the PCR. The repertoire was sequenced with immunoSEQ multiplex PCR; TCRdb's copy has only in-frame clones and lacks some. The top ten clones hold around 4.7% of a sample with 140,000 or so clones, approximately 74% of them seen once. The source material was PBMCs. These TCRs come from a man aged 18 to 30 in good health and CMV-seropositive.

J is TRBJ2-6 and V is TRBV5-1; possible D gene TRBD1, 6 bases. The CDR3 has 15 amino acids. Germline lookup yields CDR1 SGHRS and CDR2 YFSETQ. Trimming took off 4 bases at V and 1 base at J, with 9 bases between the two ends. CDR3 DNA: TGCGCCAGCAGCCCGGACAGTTCTGGGGCCAACGTCCTGACTTTC. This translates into CASSPDSSGANVLTF.

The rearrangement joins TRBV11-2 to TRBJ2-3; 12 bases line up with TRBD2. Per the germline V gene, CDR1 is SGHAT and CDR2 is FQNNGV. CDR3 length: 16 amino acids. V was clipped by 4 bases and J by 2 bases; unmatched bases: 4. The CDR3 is CASSWTSGENTDTQYF. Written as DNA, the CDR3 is TGTGCCAGCAGCTGGACTAGCGGGGAGAACACAGATACGCAGTATTTT.